Here is one T cell receptor (beta chain) with its context. Between the trimmed V and J ends, which lost 0 bases and 1 base, there was a span of 9 bases. CDR1 is SGHRS and CDR2 is YFSETQ in the germline V gene. The length of the CDR3 is 15 residues. The data were produced by immunoSEQ multiplex PCR, yet TCRdb's version contains in-frame clones alone and is incomplete. The table records tens of thousands of clones, 65% to 85% of them present only once. This record comes from a study of blood T cell repertoires in COVID-19. The J gene is TRBJ2-3, the V gene TRBV5-1; D is perhaps TRBD1 (6 bases). The material sequenced was peripheral blood. This receptor was identified in an older man with active or convalescent COVID-19. The DNA of the CDR3 is TGCGCCAGCAGCTTGGGACAGGCGGGCACAGATACGCAGTATTTT. The encoded protein is CASSLGQAGTDTQYF.